The clone carrying this T cell receptor beta chain was seen repeatedly, ten times or more. V lost 4 bases to trimming and J lost 5 bases; unmatched junction nucleotides: 9. The CDR3 spans 16 residues. Germline CDR1 reads LGHDT; CDR2 reads YNNKEL (reference sequence). The data were obtained in a study of blood T cell repertoires in COVID-19. Sequenced by immunoSEQ multiplex PCR; TCRdb stores in-frame clones only, minus some. The sample has roughly 190,000 clones; roughly 80% are singletons. Patients of the Seattle cohort, enrolled during active infection, were followed longitudinally. This chain connects TRBV3-1 (or the pseudogene TRBV3-2) to TRBJ2-1, with 9 bases matching TRBD2. Sample: peripheral blood. The origin of this receptor is a woman between 70 and 85 years old with COVID-19, enrolled during active disease. The CDR3, as DNA: TGTGCCAGCAGCCGCAACCCGGGACTAGCTCACAATGAGCAGTTCTTC. Its protein is CASSRNPGLAHNEQFF.